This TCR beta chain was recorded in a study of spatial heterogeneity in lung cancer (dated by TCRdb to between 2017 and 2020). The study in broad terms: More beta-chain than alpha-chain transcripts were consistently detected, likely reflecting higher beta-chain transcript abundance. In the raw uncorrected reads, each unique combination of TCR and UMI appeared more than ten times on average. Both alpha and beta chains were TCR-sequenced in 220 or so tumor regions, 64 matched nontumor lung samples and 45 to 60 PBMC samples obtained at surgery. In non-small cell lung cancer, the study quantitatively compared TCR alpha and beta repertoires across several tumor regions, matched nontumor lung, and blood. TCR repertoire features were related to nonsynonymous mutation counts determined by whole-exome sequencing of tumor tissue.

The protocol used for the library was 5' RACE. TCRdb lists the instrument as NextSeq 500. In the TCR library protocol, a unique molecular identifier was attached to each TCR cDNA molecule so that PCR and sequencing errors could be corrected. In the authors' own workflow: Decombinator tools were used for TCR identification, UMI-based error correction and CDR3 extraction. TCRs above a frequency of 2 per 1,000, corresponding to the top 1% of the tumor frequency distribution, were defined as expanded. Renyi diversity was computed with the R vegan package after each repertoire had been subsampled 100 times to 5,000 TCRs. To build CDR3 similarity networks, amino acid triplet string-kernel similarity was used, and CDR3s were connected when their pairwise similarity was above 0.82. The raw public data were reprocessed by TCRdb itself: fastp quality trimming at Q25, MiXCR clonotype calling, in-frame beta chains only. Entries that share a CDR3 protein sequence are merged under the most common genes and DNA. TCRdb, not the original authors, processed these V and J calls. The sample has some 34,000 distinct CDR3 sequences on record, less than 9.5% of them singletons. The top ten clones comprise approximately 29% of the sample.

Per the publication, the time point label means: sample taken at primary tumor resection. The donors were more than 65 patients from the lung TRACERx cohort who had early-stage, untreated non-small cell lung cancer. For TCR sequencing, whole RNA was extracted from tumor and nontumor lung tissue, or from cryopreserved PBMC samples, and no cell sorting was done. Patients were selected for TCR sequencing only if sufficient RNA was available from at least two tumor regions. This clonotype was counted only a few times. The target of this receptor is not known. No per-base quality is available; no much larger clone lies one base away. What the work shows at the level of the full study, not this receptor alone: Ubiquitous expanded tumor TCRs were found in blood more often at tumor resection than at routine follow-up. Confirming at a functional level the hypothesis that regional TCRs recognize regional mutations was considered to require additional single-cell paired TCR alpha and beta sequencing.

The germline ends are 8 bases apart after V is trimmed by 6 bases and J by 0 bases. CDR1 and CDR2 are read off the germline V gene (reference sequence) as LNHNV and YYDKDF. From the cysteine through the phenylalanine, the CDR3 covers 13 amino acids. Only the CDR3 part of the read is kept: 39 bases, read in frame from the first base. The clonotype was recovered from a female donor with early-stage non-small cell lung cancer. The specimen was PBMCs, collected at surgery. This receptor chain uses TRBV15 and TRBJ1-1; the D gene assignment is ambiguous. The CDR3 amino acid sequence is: CATRGNLNTEAFF. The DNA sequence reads TGTGCCACCAGGGGGAACCTGAACACTGAAGCTTTCTTT.